The 26 T cell receptor beta chains listed next were all sequenced from one sample in a study of technical replicates of blood from a handful of donors. Some clones are missing from TCRdb's copy, which holds only in-frame ones; the method was immunoSEQ multiplex PCR. The sample records around 79,000 clones, 94% being singletons. Sequenced input: T cells isolated from PBMCs. The receptors shown here come from a human donor in good health.

The chain uses TRBV2 and TRBJ1-2; D not certain. The germline V gene encodes CDR1 SNHLY and CDR2 FYNNEI. This CDR3 is 14 amino acids long. V lost 3 bases and J 0 bases, leaving 8 bases between the germline ends. This chain's CDR3 is CASSEAAPNYGYTF. The CDR3 region has the DNA TGTGCCAGCAGTGAGGCAGCGCCTAACTATGGCTACACCTTC.

CDR3 sequence: CASSLLDRGEDEQFF. CDR3 in DNA: TGTGCCAGCAGCTTATTGGACAGGGGGGAAGATGAGCAGTTCTTC. This chain uses TRBV11-1 with TRBJ2-1; 10 bases map to TRBD1. The V and J ends lost 2 bases and 8 bases, in that order; junction bases with no gene match: 6. The CDR3 runs 15 residues. Per the germline V gene, CDR1 is SGHAT and CDR2 is FQDESV (reference sequence).

The chain recombines TRBV29-1 with TRBJ1-3; the match to TRBD1 covers 7 bases. The CDR3 totals 13 residues. CDR1 SQVTM and CDR2 ANQGSEA come from the germline V gene. V lost 2 bases, J lost 2 bases, and 0 bases stayed unmatched. In DNA, the CDR3 is TGCAGCGTTGAAACAGGGGCTGGAAACACCATATATTTT. Its translation: CSVETGAGNTIYF.

CDR3 sequence reads: CASSVDESYWGYTF. The CDR3 region has the DNA TGTGCCAGCAGCGTAGATGAGTCGTACTGGGGCTACACCTTC. The V call is TRBV9, the J call TRBJ1-2; no clear D. Germline lookup yields CDR1 SGDLS and CDR2 YYNGEE. V lost 0 bases and J lost 8, with 14 bases in between. The CDR3 sequence is 14 residues long.

The rearrangement joins TRBV21-1 to TRBJ2-7; TRBD1, as called in the table, went unchecked against the DNA. TRBV21-1 is a recognized pseudogene. The CDR3 runs to 15 residues. The CDR3 protein is CASSPWGTGVCEQYF. The CDR3 DNA is TGTGCCAGCAGCCCCTGGGGGACAGGGGTATGCGAGCAGTACTTC.

The chain uses TRBV9 and TRBJ2-3; D perhaps matches TRBD2 (6 bases). CDR3 size: 16 residues. The ends were cut back, 1 base at V and 6 bases at J, with 18 bases in the middle. Germline assignment: CDR1 SGDLS and CDR2 YYNGEE. The CDR3 nucleotides are TGTGCCAGCAGCGTAAAACTAGCCCTACCTTTGGATACGCAGTATTTT. This translates into CASSVKLALPLDTQYF.

The chain is built from TRBV5-1 and TRBJ2-3; TRBD1 is a possible D gene (6 bases). V lost 0 bases to trimming and J lost 7 bases, with 15 bases between them. The germline V gene encodes CDR1 SGHRS and CDR2 YFSETQ. This CDR3 has 15 amino acids. In DNA form, the CDR3 reads TGCGCCAGCAGCTTGGGGGGGCGCTTCCTATATACGCAGTATTTT. It yields the protein CASSLGGRFLYTQYF.

The chain couples TRBV7-9 to TRBJ1-1, with D perhaps matching TRBD1 (5 bases). Germline CDR1 and CDR2: SEHNR and FQNEAQ (reference sequence). The CDR3 sequence is 14 residues long. Deletions cut 5 bases from V and 6 bases from J, with 16 bases between. CDR3 nucleotide sequence: TGTGCCAGCAGCCCCGACAGCTTAATAGCTGAAGCTTTCTTT. This encodes CASSPDSLIAEAFF.

This clone was seen a few times. Here the CDR3 reads CASSVGERDRKAFF. The CDR3 bases are TGTGCCAGCAGCGTAGGGGAGAGGGACAGAAAAGCTTTCTTT. V usage is TRBV9 and J usage is TRBJ1-1; 7 bases align to TRBD1. The trim removed 0 bases at V and 9 bases at J, leaving 8 bases unmatched. This CDR3 region has 14 residues. Germline CDR1 and CDR2: SGDLS and YYNGEE.

The rearrangement uses TRBV4-2 and TRBJ2-1; 9 bases are shared with TRBD2. V was pared by 0 bases and J by 5 bases, with 5 bases of the junction left unmatched. Looked up from germline, CDR1 is LGHNA and CDR2 is YNFKEQ. The CDR3 is made up of 16 amino acids. CDR3 in amino acids: CASSQEGLAGNNEQFF. In nucleotides, the CDR3 is TGTGCCAGCAGCCAAGAGGGTCTAGCGGGAAACAATGAGCAGTTCTTC.

The J gene is TRBJ1-1, the V gene TRBV7-6, with D unresolved. The CDR3 spans 14 residues. Looked up from germline, CDR1 is SGHVS and CDR2 is FNYEAQ. V lost 1 base and J lost 2, with 8 bases in between. CDR3 sequence: CASSLEQINTEAFF. As DNA, the CDR3 is TGTGCCAGCAGCTTAGAACAGATAAACACTGAAGCTTTCTTT.

This chain links TRBV19 with TRBJ1-1, with 7 bases aligning to TRBD1. CDR1 is LNHDA and CDR2 is SQIVND in the germline V gene (reference sequence). The V segment lost 6 bases and the J segment 1 base; nucleotides outside the gene matches: 8. This CDR3 contains 15 residues. The chain's CDR3 is CASSLLRTGNTEAFF. The CDR3 DNA sequence: TGTGCCAGTAGCCTTCTTAGGACAGGGAACACTGAAGCTTTCTTT.

The chain uses TRBV19 and TRBJ2-1; D uncertain. This CDR3 is built from 13 residues. Germline values: CDR1 LNHDA, CDR2 SQIVND (reference sequence). V shed 3 bases and J shed 3 bases, with 6 bases lying between them. This CDR3 is CASSMARYNEQFF. CDR3 nucleotides: TGTGCCAGTAGTATGGCCCGCTACAATGAGCAGTTCTTC.

The chain uses TRBV6-1 and TRBJ2-7; 8 nucleotides match TRBD1. CDR1 is MNHNS and CDR2 is SASEGT in the germline V gene. The CDR3 spans 13 residues. The ends lost 8 bases at V and 4 bases at J; junction bases unmatched: 7. The CDR3 DNA reads as TGTGCCAGCTCGGACAGGGAGTCATACGAGCAGTACTTC. It codes for CASSDRESYEQYF.

CDR3: CASSQDSGGLSGYTF. In DNA form, the CDR3 reads TGCGCCAGCAGCCAAGATAGCGGGGGGCTTAGTGGCTACACCTTC. The J gene is TRBJ1-2, the V gene TRBV4-1; D possibly corresponds to TRBD1 (6 bases). V lost 0 bases, J lost 7 bases, and 15 bases lay in between. The CDR3 spans 15 residues. Germline CDR1 MGHRA, CDR2 YSYEKL.

The J gene is TRBJ2-7, the V gene TRBV7-8, with a weak D call TRBD1 (5 bases). V was pared by 0 bases and J by 4 bases, with 13 bases between. Germline CDR1 and CDR2: SGHVS and FQNEAQ. The length of the CDR3 is 15 residues. This CDR3 is CASSLAVTEKYEQYF. In DNA form, the CDR3 reads TGTGCCAGCAGCTTAGCTGTGACAGAAAAATACGAGCAGTACTTC. Based on the CDR3 plus reference TRBV7-8 and TRBJ2-7, the full variable domain is GAGVSQSPRYKVAKRGQDVALRCDPISGHVSLFWYQQALGQGPEFLTYFQNEAQLDKSGLPSDRFFAERPEGSVSTLKIQRTQQEDSAVYLCASSLAVTEKYEQYFGPGTRLTVT.

The chain recombines TRBV5-1 with TRBJ2-7, with D perhaps TRBD1 (6 bases). Looked up from germline, CDR1 is SGHRS and CDR2 is YFSETQ. This CDR3 is built from 15 residues. With 2 bases removed from V and 0 bases from J, the gap between germline ends came to 12 bases. CDR3 nucleotide sequence: TGCGCCAGCAGCTTACAGGGCCTAAGCTCCTACGAGCAGTACTTC. Protein sequence: CASSLQGLSSYEQYF. The full variable domain, rest sourced from reference TRBV5-1 and TRBJ2-7, is KAGVTQTPRYLIKTRGQQVTLSCSPISGHRSVSWYQQTPGQGLQFLFEYFSETQRNKGNFPGRFSGRQFSNSRSEMNVSTLELGDSALYLCASSLQGLSSYEQYFGPGTRLTVT.

The rearrangement uses TRBV4-2 and TRBJ2-3; 11 bases are shared with TRBD2. Germline CDR1 is LGHNA and CDR2 is YNFKEQ. After removal of 4 bases from V and 4 bases from J, the junction contained 7 bases not matched to a gene. The CDR3 sequence is 16 residues long. In nucleotides, the CDR3 is TGTGCCAGCAGCCTCACTAGCGGGAGTCCCGCAGATACGCAGTATTTT. Residues: CASSLTSGSPADTQYF.

This chain uses TRBV29-1 with TRBJ1-1; no clear D gene. Between the trimmed V and J ends, which lost 7 bases and 6 bases, there was a span of 9 bases. CDR3 length: 10 residues. Per the germline V gene, CDR1 is SQVTM and CDR2 is ANQGSEA. In DNA form, the CDR3 reads TGCAGCGCGGTACTGTCTGAAGCTTTCTTT. Its protein product is CSAVLSEAFF.

This sequence joins TRBV27 and TRBJ2-7, with D unclear. V was clipped by 2 bases and J by 2 bases, with 10 bases between them. Looked up from germline, CDR1 is MNHEY and CDR2 is SMNVEV (reference sequence). This CDR3 has 14 residues. CDR3 protein: CASSLGPGTYEQYF. CDR3 bases: TGTGCCAGCAGTTTAGGGCCTGGTACCTACGAGCAGTACTTC.

CDR3 sequence: CASSLDTGGEQFF. The CDR3 DNA follows: TGTGCCAGCAGTTTGGATACAGGGGGCGAGCAGTTCTTC. The J gene is TRBJ2-1, the V gene TRBV6-6; 9 bases agree with TRBD1. J lost 10 bases, V lost 4 bases, and 5 bases had no gene match. CDR3 length equals 13 residues. CDR1 and CDR2 (germline): MNHNY, SVGAGI (reference sequence).

The chain employs TRBV10-3 and TRBJ2-1; 12 bases agree with TRBD2. Germline CDR1 ENHRY, CDR2 SYGVKD. The CDR3 sequence is 18 residues long. Unmatched junction bases numbered 11, after V lost 1 base and J lost 7 bases. The CDR3, as DNA: TGTGCCATCAGTGAGTTGATAATGACTAGCGGGAGCAGTAATGAGCAGTTCTTC. Translating it yields CAISELIMTSGSSNEQFF.

This clone was detected only once. The chain uses TRBV6-5 and TRBJ2-5, with TRBD1 identical over 8 bases. V lost 4 bases, J lost 5 bases, and 9 bases stayed unmatched. This CDR3 has 15 residues. CDR1 and CDR2 from the germline V gene are MNHEY and SVGAGI. As DNA, the CDR3 is TGTGCCAGCAGTTCCCAAGCAACAGGGGGGGAGACCCAGTACTTC. Translation: CASSSQATGGETQYF.

CDR3 residues: CASTKVMGEAFF. DNA of the CDR3: TGTGCCAGCACTAAGGTCATGGGCGAAGCTTTCTTT. V gene TRBV2 combines with J gene TRBJ1-1; no clear D. V lost 7 bases to trimming and J lost 8 bases, with 14 bases between them. Germline assignment: CDR1 SNHLY and CDR2 FYNNEI. CDR3 length: 12 residues. Looking up the rest from reference TRBV2 and TRBJ1-1 gives the full variable domain: EPEVTQTPSHQVTQMGQEVILRCVPISNHLYFYWYRQILGQKVEFLVSFYNNEISEKSEIFDDQFSVERPDGSNFTLKIRSTKLEDSAMYFCASTKVMGEAFFGQGTRLTVV.

This clone was seen a single time. This rearrangement joins TRBV19 to TRBJ2-7; 11 nucleotides match TRBD2. The CDR3 extends over 13 amino acids. The V gene end was trimmed by 5 bases and the J gene end by 7 bases; junction bases not matched to a gene: 4. Per germline, CDR1 LNHDA and CDR2 SQIVND (reference sequence). CDR3 amino acids: CASSLAGGGEQYF. The CDR3, as DNA: TGTGCCAGTAGTCTAGCGGGAGGAGGTGAGCAGTACTTC.

The genes are TRBV6-5 and TRBJ2-1; D not certain. Germline CDR1 MNHEY, CDR2 SVGAGI. V was clipped by 6 bases and J by 4 bases, with 7 bases between them. The CDR3 spans 12 residues. The CDR3 sequence: CASSPRYNEQFF. The CDR3 DNA reads TGTGCCAGCAGCCCCAGGTACAATGAGCAGTTCTTC.